The 14 T cell receptor beta chains reported below all come from one sample, sequenced in a study of regulatory T cells in long-lasting Graves disease (TCRdb year 2021). The time point tag for this specimen amounts to: newly diagnosed GD, antithyroid drugs for less than 3 months. For both TCR sequencing and RNA sequencing, RNA was extracted from PBMCs in TRIzol. Receptor libraries were prepared by multiplex PCR. The run used an Illumina HiSeq 4000. To build TCR beta libraries, CDR3 regions were amplified by Arm-PCR using iRepertoire HTBI primers. TCRdb trimmed public reads at Q25 via fastp, called clones via MiXCR and kept in-frame beta chains. Rows matching on CDR3 protein sequence are summarized as one entry with the most common DNA and genes. The table for this sample lists about 440,000 distinct CDR3 sequences; just under 15% of them were counted only once. The ten largest clones take up over 15% of the sample.

This sample also belongs to another study, concerning T cells in Graves' hyperthyroidism and ophthalmopathy.

Sequencing used peripheral blood mononuclear cells (PBMCs), obtained at new diagnosis, from a patient treated with antithyroid drugs. The source is a woman in her twenties or thirties with Graves disease. Donor details come from another sample of the same person, matched by shared clones.

This clonotype appeared a few times. The chain joins TRBV12-3 or TRBV12-4 to TRBJ2-1; 14 bases line up with TRBD2. CDR3 length: 15 residues. V lost 5 bases and J lost 5; bases outside the gene matches: 2. The CDR3 coding sequence is TGTGCCAGCAGTGGGACTAGCGGGAGCAACAATGAGCAGTTCTTC. Protein: CASSGTSGSNNEQFF.

This clonotype has only a few counts. CDR3: CASSLEQGRDTEAFF. The CDR3 nucleotides are TGTGCCAGCAGCCTGGAACAGGGACGGGACACTGAAGCTTTCTTT. The chain has TRBV9 and TRBJ1-1; tentative D call: TRBD1 (6 bases). V was trimmed by 4 bases and J by 3 bases, leaving 16 bases between them. In germline, CDR1 is SGDLS, CDR2 YYNGEE. The CDR3 loop spans 15 amino acids.

This clonotype appeared a single time. A single base separates this from a much larger clone, so it may be a read error. The CDR3 region has the DNA TGCAGTGAATGGGGTAGGAGCGCAGATACGCAGTATTTT. This encodes CSEWGRSADTQYF. The V and J genes are TRBV20-1 and TRBJ2-3; no definite D call. V was clipped by 7 bases and J by 4 bases, with 15 bases between them. The CDR3 loop spans 13 amino acids. CDR1 is DFQATT and CDR2 is SNEGSKA in the germline V gene (reference sequence).

The chain combines TRBV7-9 with TRBJ2-1, with 9 bases matching TRBD2. Germline loops: CDR1 SEHNR, CDR2 FQNEAQ (reference sequence). This CDR3 has 16 amino acids. J was trimmed by 6 bases and V by 5 bases; bases with no gene match: 11. CDR3 bases: TGTGCCAGCAGCCGAGCGGGACTAGCCGGGTCCAATGAGCAGTTCTTC. It translates to CASSRAGLAGSNEQFF.

This clonotype has at least ten counts. This rearrangement joins TRBV4-1 to TRBJ2-3; tentative D call: TRBD2 (6 bases). Germline V gives CDR1 MGHRA, CDR2 YSYEKL. The V and J ends lost 2 bases and 9 bases respectively, with 15 bases between them. The CDR3 consists of 14 residues. The CDR3: CASSQSTRGETQYF. The CDR3 DNA is TGCGCCAGCAGCCAATCGACTAGAGGTGAGACGCAGTATTTT.

Remarks on this clonotype: A read error is possible here, since a much larger clone lies one base away. CDR3 nucleotides: TGTGCCAGCAGGGAAAGCGGGAGGGCCCCCCACGAGCAGTACTTC. This translates into CASRESGRAPHEQYF. This sequence joins TRBV6-1 and TRBJ2-7, with TRBD2 matching 10 bases. V gave up 6 bases and J gave up 5 bases; unmatched junction bases: 10. Germline loops: CDR1 MNHNS, CDR2 SASEGT. The CDR3 is 15 amino acids.

The DNA of the CDR3 is TGCAGTGCCCGGAGAGGCAGGGCGGTCAACGAGCAGTACTTC. Its protein is CSARRGRAVNEQYF. The V call is TRBV20-1, the J call TRBJ2-7; D may be TRBD1 (5 bases). V was clipped by 6 bases and J by 5 bases, with 20 bases between them. CDR3 length equals 14 residues. CDR1 and CDR2 (germline): DFQATT, SNEGSKA (reference sequence).

This clonotype came up many times. Here the CDR3 DNA reads TGTGCCAGTACCCCCAGGATCTTTGCAACTAATGAAAAACTGTTTTTT. Amino acids: CASTPRIFATNEKLFF. The chain has TRBV12-3 or TRBV12-4 and TRBJ1-4; unclear D gene. The CDR3 is 16 residues long. V lost 9 bases, J lost 0 bases, and 17 bases lay in between.

The genes are TRBV28 and TRBJ2-5, with TRBD1 matching over 12 bases. The CDR3 contains 17 residues. Germline V gene lookup returns CDR1 MDHEN and CDR2 SYDVKM. V gave up 8 bases and J gave up 2 bases; unmatched junction bases: 12. Written as DNA, the CDR3 is TGTGCCAGCGGTTCTCGCGGGACAGGGGGCCCGCAAGAGACCCAGTACTTC. Translation gives CASGSRGTGGPQETQYF.

This chain uses TRBV11-3 with TRBJ2-7, with D perhaps matching TRBD2 (6 bases). Trimming took 5 bases from V and 4 from J, leaving 24 bases between them. Germline V gene data show CDR1 as SGHNT and CDR2 as YENEEA. The CDR3 is 17 residues long. CDR3 in DNA: TGTGCCAGCAGCCAGATCGGCTCCAGAGTAGCGGCATACGAGCAGTACTTC. Protein product: CASSQIGSRVAAYEQYF. The full variable domain, completed using reference TRBV11-3 and TRBJ2-7, is EAGVVQSPRYKIIEKKQPVAFWCNPISGHNTLYWYLQNLGQGPELLIRYENEEAVDDSQLPKDRFSAERLKGVDSTLKIQPAELGDSAVYLCASSQIGSRVAAYEQYFGPGTRLTVT.

On this clonotype itself: A much larger clone differs by one base, so this may be a read error. J is TRBJ2-2 and V is TRBV27, with D possibly matching TRBD2 (6 bases). Trimming stripped 4 bases from V and 3 bases from J, with 18 bases between. Germline assignment: CDR1 MNHEY and CDR2 SMNVEV (reference sequence). This CDR3 is 17 amino acids long. CDR3 nucleotides: TGTGCCAGCAGTTCATCGACTAGGAACCGGCACACCGGGGAGCTGTTTTTT. Its translation: CASSSSTRNRHTGELFF.

This clonotype was counted many times. The chain recombines TRBV7-2 with TRBJ2-5, with TRBD2 matching over 10 bases. Germline lookup yields CDR1 SGHTA and CDR2 FQGNSA. The trim removed 4 bases at V and 4 bases at J, leaving 15 bases unmatched. This CDR3 contains 18 residues. CDR3 sequence (DNA): TGTGCCAGCAGCTGGGACCGCGGGACTAGCGACACCCGAGAGACCCAGTACTTC. It codes for CASSWDRGTSDTRETQYF.

In this sample, this clonotype turned up many times. DNA of the CDR3: TGTGCCTGGAGTAAACAAGGGAACACTGAAGCTTTCTTT. Amino acids: CAWSKQGNTEAFF. The J gene is TRBJ1-1, the V gene TRBV30; D gene ambiguous. This CDR3 is built from 13 residues. Germline V gene data show CDR1 as GTSNPN and CDR2 as SVGIG (reference sequence). With 2 bases removed from V and 1 base from J, the gap between germline ends came to 8 bases.

The sample holds many counts of this clonotype. The rearrangement uses TRBV10-3 and TRBJ2-2; 13 bases agree with TRBD2. The CDR3 is made up of 16 amino acids. Germline CDR1 ENHRY, CDR2 SYGVKD. Trimming at V came to 4 bases and at J to 5 bases, leaving 4 bases not matched to a gene. CDR3 in amino acids: CAISGTSGSGTGELFF. CDR3 in DNA: TGTGCCATCAGTGGGACTAGCGGGAGCGGAACCGGGGAGCTGTTTTTT.